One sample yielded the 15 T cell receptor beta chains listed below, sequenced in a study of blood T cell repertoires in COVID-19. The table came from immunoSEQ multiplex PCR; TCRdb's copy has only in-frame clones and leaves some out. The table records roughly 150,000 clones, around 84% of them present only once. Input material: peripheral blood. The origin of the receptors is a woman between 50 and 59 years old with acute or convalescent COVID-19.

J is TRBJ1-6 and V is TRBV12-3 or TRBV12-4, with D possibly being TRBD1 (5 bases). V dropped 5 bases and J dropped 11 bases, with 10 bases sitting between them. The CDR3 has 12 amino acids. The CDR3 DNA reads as TGTGCCAGCAGTCTTGACAGTACACCCCTCCACTTT. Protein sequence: CASSLDSTPLHF.

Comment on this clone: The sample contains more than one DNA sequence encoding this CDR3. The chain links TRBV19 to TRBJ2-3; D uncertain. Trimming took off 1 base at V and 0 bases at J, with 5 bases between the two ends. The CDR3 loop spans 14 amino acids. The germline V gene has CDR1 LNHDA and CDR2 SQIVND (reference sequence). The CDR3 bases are TGTGCCAGTAGTATAGGGCAGAGCACAGATACGCAGTATTTT. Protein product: CASSIGQSTDTQYF.

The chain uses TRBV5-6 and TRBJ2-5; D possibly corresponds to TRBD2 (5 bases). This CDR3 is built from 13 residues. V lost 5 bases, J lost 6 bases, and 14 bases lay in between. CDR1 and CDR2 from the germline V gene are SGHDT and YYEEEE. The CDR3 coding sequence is TGTGCCAGCAGGGAGGCTGGACGGCAGACCCAGTACTTC. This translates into CASREAGRQTQYF.

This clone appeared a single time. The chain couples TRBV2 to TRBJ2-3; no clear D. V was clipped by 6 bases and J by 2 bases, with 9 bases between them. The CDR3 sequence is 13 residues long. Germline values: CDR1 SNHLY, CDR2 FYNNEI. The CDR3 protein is CASSASLTDTQYF. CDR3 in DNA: TGTGCCAGCAGCGCGAGCCTCACAGATACGCAGTATTTT.

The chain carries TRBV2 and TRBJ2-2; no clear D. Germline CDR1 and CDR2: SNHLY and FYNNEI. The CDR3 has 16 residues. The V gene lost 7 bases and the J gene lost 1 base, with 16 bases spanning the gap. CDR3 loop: CASNKQVVQNTGELFF. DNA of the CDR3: TGTGCCAGCAACAAGCAGGTGGTGCAGAACACCGGGGAGCTGTTTTTT.

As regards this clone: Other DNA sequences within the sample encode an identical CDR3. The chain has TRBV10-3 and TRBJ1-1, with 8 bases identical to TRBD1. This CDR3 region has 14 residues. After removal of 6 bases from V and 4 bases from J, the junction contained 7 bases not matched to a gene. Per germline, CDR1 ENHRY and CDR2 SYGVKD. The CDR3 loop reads CAISDRGGGTEAFF. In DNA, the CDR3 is TGTGCCATCAGCGACAGGGGAGGGGGCACTGAAGCTTTCTTT.

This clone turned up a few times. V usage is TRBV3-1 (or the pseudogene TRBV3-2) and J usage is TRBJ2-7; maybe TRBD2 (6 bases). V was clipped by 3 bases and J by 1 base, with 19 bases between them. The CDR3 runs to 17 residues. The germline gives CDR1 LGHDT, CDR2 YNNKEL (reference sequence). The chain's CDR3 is CASSHAGSPIPSYEQYF. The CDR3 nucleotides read TGTGCCAGCAGCCACGCCGGGAGCCCGATACCATCCTACGAGCAGTACTTC.

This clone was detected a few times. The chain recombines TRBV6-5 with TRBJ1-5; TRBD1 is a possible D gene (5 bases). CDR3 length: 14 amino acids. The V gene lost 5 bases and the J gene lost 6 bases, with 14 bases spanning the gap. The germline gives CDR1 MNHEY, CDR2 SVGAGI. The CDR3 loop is CASSPKNQGQPQHF. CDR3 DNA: TGTGCCAGCAGTCCCAAAAACCAGGGTCAGCCCCAGCATTTT.

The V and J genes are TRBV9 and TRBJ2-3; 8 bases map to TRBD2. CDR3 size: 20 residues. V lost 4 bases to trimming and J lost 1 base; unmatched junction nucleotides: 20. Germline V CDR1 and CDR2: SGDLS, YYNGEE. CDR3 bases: TGTGCCAGCAGCCCTCTCGGGCCCTACCGGCGGGGGGAACGCACAGATACGCAGTATTTT. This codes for CASSPLGPYRRGERTDTQYF.

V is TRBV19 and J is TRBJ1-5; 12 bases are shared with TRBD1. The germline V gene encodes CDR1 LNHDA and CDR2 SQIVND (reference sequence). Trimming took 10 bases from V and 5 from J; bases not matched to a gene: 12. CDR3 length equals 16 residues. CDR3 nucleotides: TGTGCCATCCAAGAACCGGGACAGGGGGCCCATCAGCCCCAGCATTTT. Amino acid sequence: CAIQEPGQGAHQPQHF.

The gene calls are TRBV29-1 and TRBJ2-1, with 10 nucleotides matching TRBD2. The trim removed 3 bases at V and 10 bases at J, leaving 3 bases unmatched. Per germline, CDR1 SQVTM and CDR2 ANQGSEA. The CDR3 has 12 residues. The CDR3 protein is CSVDPAGGEQFF. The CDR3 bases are TGCAGCGTTGACCCAGCGGGAGGGGAGCAGTTCTTC.

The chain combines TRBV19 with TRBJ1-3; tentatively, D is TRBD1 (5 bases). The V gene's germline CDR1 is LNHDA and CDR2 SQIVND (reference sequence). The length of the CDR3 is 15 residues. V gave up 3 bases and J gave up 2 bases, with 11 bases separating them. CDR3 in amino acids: CASSILAGTGNTIYF. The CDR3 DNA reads TGTGCCAGTAGTATCCTCGCAGGGACTGGAAACACCATATATTTT. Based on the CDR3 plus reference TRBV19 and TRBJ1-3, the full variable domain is DGGITQSPKYLFRKEGQNVTLSCEQNLNHDAMYWYRQDPGQGLRLIYYSQIVNDFQKGDIAEGYSVSREKKESFPLTVTSAQKNPTAFYLCASSILAGTGNTIYFGEGSWLTVV.

Written as DNA, the CDR3 is TGCGCCAGCAGCCAAGAGGGGAGAAATCAGCCCCAGCATTTT. Amino acid sequence: CASSQEGRNQPQHF. The V gene is TRBV4-3, the J gene TRBJ1-5, with unresolved D. Germline CDR1 is LGHNA and CDR2 is YSLEER. The CDR3 has 14 amino acids. V was shortened by 0 bases and J by 4 bases, with 7 bases between the two germline ends.

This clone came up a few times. Here the CDR3 DNA reads TGTGCCAGCAGCGAGCGGGGGAGCTCCTACAATGAGCAGTTCTTC. This gives the protein CASSERGSSYNEQFF. The gene calls are TRBV9 and TRBJ2-1, with 8 bases lining up with TRBD2. The CDR3 totals 15 residues. Losses at the gene ends were 3 bases for V and 0 bases for J; bases not matched to a gene: 2. Germline CDR1 reads SGDLS; CDR2 reads YYNGEE.

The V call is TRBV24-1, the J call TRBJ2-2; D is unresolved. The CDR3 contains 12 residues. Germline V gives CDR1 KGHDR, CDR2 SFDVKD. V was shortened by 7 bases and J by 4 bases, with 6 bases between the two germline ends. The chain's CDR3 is CATRRSTGELFF. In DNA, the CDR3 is TGTGCCACCAGAAGGAGCACCGGGGAGCTGTTTTTT.